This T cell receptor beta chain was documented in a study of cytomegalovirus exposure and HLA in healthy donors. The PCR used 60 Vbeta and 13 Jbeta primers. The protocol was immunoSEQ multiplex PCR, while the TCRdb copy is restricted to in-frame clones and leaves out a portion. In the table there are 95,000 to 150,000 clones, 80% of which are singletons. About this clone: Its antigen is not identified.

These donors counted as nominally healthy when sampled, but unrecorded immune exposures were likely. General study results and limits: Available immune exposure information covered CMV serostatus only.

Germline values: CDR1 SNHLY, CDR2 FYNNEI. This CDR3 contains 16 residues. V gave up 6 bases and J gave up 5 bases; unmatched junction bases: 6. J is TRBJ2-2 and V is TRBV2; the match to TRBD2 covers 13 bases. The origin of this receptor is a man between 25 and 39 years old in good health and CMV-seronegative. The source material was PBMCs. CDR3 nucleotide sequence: TGTGCCAGCAGGTCAACTAGCGGGGGGGGAACCGGGGAGCTGTTTTTT. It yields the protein CASRSTSGGGTGELFF.